The 24 T cell receptor beta chains below all came from one sample that was sequenced in a study of blood T cell repertoires in COVID-19. Generated by immunoSEQ multiplex PCR, the TCRdb table keeps only in-frame clones and is missing some. Of around 94,000 clones in the sample, 91% were seen once. Sample: peripheral blood. The receptors here all came from a man younger than 35 with acute or convalescent COVID-19.

The chain has TRBV7-9 and TRBJ1-2, with TRBD1 identical over 7 bases. The CDR3 totals 14 residues. Germline lookup yields CDR1 SEHNR and CDR2 FQNEAQ (reference sequence). The V segment lost 3 bases and the J segment 3 bases; nucleotides outside the gene matches: 4. The CDR3 coding sequence is TGTGCCAGCAGCTTTGAGGGGGCGGACTATGGCTACACCTTC. Translation gives CASSFEGADYGYTF.

The chain couples TRBV19 to TRBJ2-3, with D possibly TRBD2 on 5 matching bases. V was trimmed by 3 bases and J by 2 bases, leaving 9 bases between them. This CDR3 contains 14 residues. The germline V gene encodes CDR1 LNHDA and CDR2 SQIVND (reference sequence). The CDR3 bases are TGTGCCAGTAGTATTAGAGGGTTCACAGATACGCAGTATTTT. It encodes CASSIRGFTDTQYF.

The chain recombines TRBV6-5 with TRBJ1-4, with D uncertain. Between the trimmed V and J ends, which lost 6 bases and 0 bases, there was a span of 11 bases. Germline CDR1 MNHEY, CDR2 SVGAGI. The CDR3 is 15 amino acids. CDR3 DNA: TGTGCCAGCAGCCTGACACCTGCAACTAATGAAAAACTGTTTTTT. Encoded protein: CASSLTPATNEKLFF.

This clone was counted a single time. The chain links TRBV19 to TRBJ2-7, with TRBD1 matching 8 bases. The length of the CDR3 is 14 residues. Germline CDR1 reads LNHDA; CDR2 reads SQIVND (reference sequence). The junction had 6 bases not matched to a gene; V was cut back by 5 bases and J by 3 bases. In DNA form, the CDR3 reads TGTGCCAGTAGTCTCGACAGGGGAAGCTACGAGCAGTACTTC. Its translation is CASSLDRGSYEQYF. Combining the CDR3 with reference TRBV19 and TRBJ2-7 gives the whole variable domain DGGITQSPKYLFRKEGQNVTLSCEQNLNHDAMYWYRQDPGQGLRLIYYSQIVNDFQKGDIAEGYSVSREKKESFPLTVTSAQKNPTAFYLCASSLDRGSYEQYFGPGTRLTVT.

The rearrangement links TRBV12-3 or TRBV12-4 to TRBJ1-2; D may be TRBD1 (5 bases). The CDR3 extends over 13 amino acids. Trimming left V 5 bases short and J 8 bases short, with 15 bases between. The DNA for the CDR3 is TGTGCCAGCAGTCTCCAGGGTGTGGCGGGCTACACCTTC. Protein: CASSLQGVAGYTF.

The chain employs TRBV2 and TRBJ1-2; 7 positions agree with TRBD1. Germline V CDR1 and CDR2: SNHLY, FYNNEI. After removal of 6 bases from V and 6 bases from J, the junction contained 4 bases not matched to a gene. The CDR3 loop spans 12 amino acids. CDR3 in DNA: TGTGCCAGCAGCCTGACAGGGAATGGCTACACCTTC. Its translation is CASSLTGNGYTF.

The V and J genes are TRBV5-1 and TRBJ2-3; D possibly corresponds to TRBD1 (6 bases). CDR1 and CDR2 (germline): SGHRS, YFSETQ. The CDR3 is 13 amino acids. V was pared by 4 bases and J by 3 bases, with 9 bases between. As DNA, the CDR3 is TGCGCCAGCAGCCTACAGGGAACAGATACGCAGTATTTT. Its translation is CASSLQGTDTQYF.

V gene TRBV10-3 combines with J gene TRBJ2-1, with 9 bases lining up with TRBD2. V lost 2 bases, J lost 4 bases, and 3 bases stayed unmatched. Germline V CDR1 and CDR2: ENHRY, SYGVKD. The CDR3 covers 15 residues. DNA for the CDR3: TGTGCCATCAGTGAGGTGCGGGGGGGTTACAATGAGCAGTTCTTC. Encoded protein: CAISEVRGGYNEQFF.

The rearrangement links TRBV21-1 to TRBJ1-5. TRBV21-1 is termed a pseudogene. This CDR3 contains 16 residues. CDR3 sequence reads: CAVKKPQGLSNQPQHF. The CDR3, as DNA: TGTGCCGTCAAAAAGCCTCAGGGACTAAGCAATCAGCCCCAGCATTTT.

A single count supports this clone. The genes are TRBV5-6 and TRBJ1-1; the D gene is possibly TRBD1 (6 bases). The CDR3 contains 14 residues. Trimming stripped 0 bases from V and 3 bases from J, with 9 bases between. The germline V gene encodes CDR1 SGHDT and CDR2 YYEEEE. The chain's CDR3 is CASSLVQGYTEAFF. The DNA of the CDR3 is TGTGCCAGCAGCTTGGTACAGGGATACACTGAAGCTTTCTTT.

This clone was seen more than once but under ten times. V is TRBV6-5 and J is TRBJ1-2; 7 bases line up with TRBD1. Trimming removed 7 bases from V and 4 bases from J; junction bases left unmatched: 6. The germline V gene encodes CDR1 MNHEY and CDR2 SVGAGI. This CDR3 is built from 13 residues. Here the CDR3 reads CASIPTGRYGYTF. The DNA of the CDR3 is TGTGCCAGCATCCCGACAGGGCGCTATGGCTACACCTTC.

The chain links TRBV2 to TRBJ2-1; TRBD1 agrees at 9 bases. V lost 9 bases and J lost 8; bases outside the gene matches: 8. CDR1 is SNHLY, CDR2 FYNNEI, per germline. There are 13 residues in the CDR3. The CDR3 nucleotides read TGTGCCAGTCGCCGGGACAGGGACGATGAGCAGTTCTTC. Its translation: CASRRDRDDEQFF.

The genes are TRBV27 and TRBJ2-7; a weak D match, TRBD2 (6 bases). The CDR3 spans 13 residues. Germline values: CDR1 MNHEY, CDR2 SMNVEV (reference sequence). Trimming removed 2 bases from V and 5 bases from J, with 10 bases in between. For the CDR3, the DNA is TGTGCCAGCAGTTTAAGTGGAGGGAACGAGCAGTACTTC. This codes for CASSLSGGNEQYF.

The chain is built from TRBV12-5 and TRBJ2-1; 8 nucleotides align to TRBD2. Germline V lookup: CDR1 LGHNT, CDR2 FRNRAP. V trimming: 9 bases; J trimming: 2 bases; junction bases outside the gene matches: 3. CDR3 length: 13 amino acids. CDR3 DNA: TGTGCTAGCTGCGGGGGGACCTACAATGAGCAGTTCTTC. Amino acid sequence: CASCGGTYNEQFF.

The chain recombines TRBV11-2 with TRBJ1-2; D remains ambiguous. The V gene lost 5 bases and the J gene lost 7 bases, with 14 bases spanning the gap. The CDR3 extends over 13 amino acids. In germline, CDR1 is SGHAT, CDR2 FQNNGV. The CDR3 DNA follows: TGTGCCAGCAGCACCCGGGAGGTAGGTGGCTACACCTTC. Amino acids: CASSTREVGGYTF. The full variable domain, its missing parts supplied by reference TRBV11-2 and TRBJ1-2, is EAGVAQSPRYKIIEKRQSVAFWCNPISGHATLYWYQQILGQGPKLLIQFQNNGVVDDSQLPKDRFSAERLKGVDSTLKIQPAKLEDSAVYLCASSTREVGGYTFGSGTRLTVV.

V is TRBV6-5 and J is TRBJ2-6; 7 nucleotides match TRBD2. From germline, CDR1 is MNHEY and CDR2 SVGAGI. The V segment lost 2 bases and the J segment 3 bases; nucleotides outside the gene matches: 4. The CDR3 is 16 amino acids. The DNA for the CDR3 is TGTGCCAGCAGTTACACGGGGGGAGGTGGGGCCAACGTCCTGACTTTC. It specifies CASSYTGGGGANVLTF.

The V call is TRBV4-1, the J call TRBJ2-7; TRBD2 agrees at 15 bases. From germline, CDR1 is MGHRA and CDR2 YSYEKL. After removal of 0 bases from V and 3 bases from J, the junction contained 3 bases not matched to a gene. The CDR3 covers 17 residues. The CDR3: CASSQEGLAGGYYEQYF. The CDR3, as DNA: TGCGCCAGCAGCCAAGAGGGACTAGCGGGAGGTTACTACGAGCAGTACTTC.

V is TRBV4-1 and J is TRBJ2-4; D remains ambiguous. Looked up from germline, CDR1 is MGHRA and CDR2 is YSYEKL. V dropped 0 bases and J dropped 8 bases, with 11 bases sitting between them. The CDR3 is 14 amino acids. The CDR3: CASSQDGGRDIQYF. The DNA for the CDR3 is TGCGCCAGCAGCCAAGATGGCGGCAGAGACATTCAGTACTTC.

The chain joins TRBV7-4 to TRBJ1-5, with D possibly TRBD1 on 5 matching bases. The ends were cut back, 2 bases at V and 5 bases at J, with 13 bases in the middle. The CDR3 spans 15 residues. From germline, CDR1 is SGHVT and CDR2 SQSDAQ. The DNA of the CDR3 is TGTGCCAGCAGCTTATGGAGGGGAGAGGATCAGCCCCAGCATTTT. As protein: CASSLWRGEDQPQHF.

This clone was seen a single time. The V call is TRBV3-1 (or the pseudogene TRBV3-2), the J call TRBJ2-2; 9 bases match TRBD2. The CDR3 covers 15 residues. The V gene end was trimmed by 6 bases and the J gene end by 5 bases; junction bases not matched to a gene: 7. CDR1 and CDR2 (germline): LGHDT, YNNKEL (reference sequence). The CDR3 nucleotides are TGTGCCAGCAGACCAATTAGCGGGAGTACCGGGGAGCTGTTTTTT. This gives the protein CASRPISGSTGELFF.

The J gene is TRBJ2-3, the V gene TRBV7-2; D remains unclear. The germline V and J ends were trimmed by 5 bases and 2 bases, with 20 bases remaining between them. Germline loops: CDR1 SGHTA, CDR2 FQGNSA. There are 17 residues in the CDR3. The CDR3 sequence: CASSPQKATPDTDTQYF. CDR3 nucleotide sequence: TGTGCCAGCAGCCCCCAGAAGGCGACTCCGGACACAGATACGCAGTATTTT.

For this clone: Other DNA sequences in the same sample also yield this CDR3. The chain links TRBV5-1 to TRBJ1-1; perhaps TRBD1 as D (5 bases). V gave up 5 bases and J gave up 4 bases, with 12 bases separating them. The CDR3 has 13 residues. The germline V gene encodes CDR1 SGHRS and CDR2 YFSETQ. This CDR3 reads CASSSQGFTEAFF. In DNA form, the CDR3 reads TGCGCCAGCAGTTCTCAGGGTTTCACTGAAGCTTTCTTT.

This clone was recorded only once. V gene TRBV19 combines with J gene TRBJ1-2; D is unresolved. Per the germline V gene, CDR1 is LNHDA and CDR2 is SQIVND (reference sequence). The CDR3 loop spans 15 amino acids. Deletions cut 4 bases from V and 4 bases from J, with 16 bases between. CDR3 protein: CASSKGSNQPYGYTF. CDR3 sequence (DNA): TGTGCCAGTAGTAAAGGGAGCAACCAACCCTATGGCTACACCTTC. Using reference TRBV19 and TRBJ1-2 for the parts outside the CDR3, the full variable domain is DGGITQSPKYLFRKEGQNVTLSCEQNLNHDAMYWYRQDPGQGLRLIYYSQIVNDFQKGDIAEGYSVSREKKESFPLTVTSAQKNPTAFYLCASSKGSNQPYGYTFGSGTRLTVV.

V is TRBV19 and J is TRBJ1-1, with 7 nucleotides matching TRBD1. CDR3 length: 15 amino acids. V trimming: 6 bases; J trimming: 0 bases; junction bases outside the gene matches: 7. CDR1 and CDR2 (germline): LNHDA, SQIVND (reference sequence). The CDR3 reads CASRPGTDMNTEAFF. As DNA, the CDR3 is TGTGCCAGTAGGCCCGGGACAGATATGAACACTGAAGCTTTCTTT.